Included here is one T cell receptor beta chain sequence, with context. What this receptor recognizes is not known. One base away there is no much larger clone; base qualities are not given. These data come from a study of blood T cell repertoires in COVID-19 (dated by TCRdb to the early 2020s). General notes on the study: Samples covering the acute and convalescent phases of COVID-19 were provided by collaborators in the United States, Italy and Spain. Sample metadata almost always included a de-identified subject ID, COVID-19 status, age in years and sex. The repertoires were made available in a free public database intended to serve as a resource for research on the immune response to SARS-CoV-2. The prospective study material was composed of cDNA or gDNA derived from T cells, B-cell-depleted T cells, or PBMCs. Where available, HLA class I and class II types were taken from metadata supplied by the sample provider and were not determined by assay-based typing. Samples were obtained from the ongoing ImmuneRACE study (first 160 participants) and from some 1,300 subjects provided by 6 global collaborators. Deeply sampled blood TCRbeta repertoires from subjects exposed to, actively infected with, or recovered from COVID-19 were included in the dataset.

Results the study describes overall, beyond this receptor: Clinical and demographic metadata were provided uncurated, with the amount varying by source and participant.

Participants in the prospective study were aged about 18 to 95 years, lived in about two dozen United States geographic areas, and enrolled through a virtual design. To assign participants to cohorts, the prospective study relied on clinical history that participants themselves reported in a screening survey and a study questionnaire. Recovered participants in ImmuneRACE Cohort 3 were defined as having two consecutive negative NP/OP PCR tests, clearance from a healthcare professional, or resolution of symptoms. In the prospective study, whole blood, serum and a nasopharyngeal or oropharyngeal swab were collected from each participant by mobile phlebotomists. Over a roughly 2-month period, participants in the prospective study had the option of providing additional blood draws and questionnaires. Blood samples from the prospective study were shipped frozen or at room temperature prior to DNA extraction.

TCRbeta CDR3 regions were amplified from genomic DNA using the immunoSEQ Assay, a bias-controlled multiplex PCR. In the original analysis: The number of nucleated cells in each sample was estimated by amplification of reference gene primers within the assay. To quantify the absolute abundance of each unique TCRbeta CDR3 rearrangement, sequence reads were collapsed and filtered. Productive Simpson clonality was computed per sample as the square root of Simpson's diversity index over productive rearrangements. As stored in TCRdb, this immuneACCESS dataset retains in-frame rearrangements with V and J assigned. A fraction of the clones does not appear; measured against another copy, unresolved V genes explain less than half of the discrepancy, and the remainder lacks a known reason. V, J and clone size reflect that table, while D and trimming were determined from the DNA. The sample contains about 480,000 clones, approximately 90% of them found a single time. The ten biggest clones cover about 1.7% of the sample.

From the germline V gene, CDR1 is MNHEY and CDR2 is SVGAGI. The trim is 4 bases for V and 2 bases for J, with a gap of 8 bases between the germline ends. The cysteine opens and the phenylalanine closes a CDR3 of 13 amino acids. The entry retains the CDR3 DNA only, 39 bases that are in frame from base 1. What was sequenced was PBMCs or T cells enriched from blood (not recorded which). Rearrangement joined TRBV6-5 to TRBJ1-1; the D gene lacks a confident call. The sequence came from a woman in her 40s who had recovered from COVID-19. The DNA reads as follows: TGTGCCAGCAGTTCACAGAGCAACACTGAAGCTTTCTTT. Its translation is CASSSQSNTEAFF.